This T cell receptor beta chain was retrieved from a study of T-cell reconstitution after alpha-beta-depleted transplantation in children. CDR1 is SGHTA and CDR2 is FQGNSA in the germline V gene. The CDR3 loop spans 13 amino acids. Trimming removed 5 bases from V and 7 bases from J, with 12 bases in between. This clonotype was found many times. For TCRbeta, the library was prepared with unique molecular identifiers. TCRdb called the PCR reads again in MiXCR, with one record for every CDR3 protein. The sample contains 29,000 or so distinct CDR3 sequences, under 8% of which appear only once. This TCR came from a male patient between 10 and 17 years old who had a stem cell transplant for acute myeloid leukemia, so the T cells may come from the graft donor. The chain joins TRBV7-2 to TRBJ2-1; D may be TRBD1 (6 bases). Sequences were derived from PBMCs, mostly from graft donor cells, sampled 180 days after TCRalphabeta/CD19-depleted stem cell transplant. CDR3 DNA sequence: TGTGCCAGCAGCGTTACAGGGTGGAATGAGCAGTTCTTC. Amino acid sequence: CASSVTGWNEQFF.